This T cell receptor (beta chain) stems from a study of Tregs in tolerant kidney transplant recipients. Study results and caveats: This study did not directly address biological reproducibility. For some patients, primers changed over time, blocking nucleotide-level comparison.

A note on this clone: The antigen is undetermined.

The nonmyeloablative bone marrow transplants came from related graft donors, with transient mixed chimerism. Unstimulated regulatory T cells (CD4+CD25+CD127-), CD4+CD25- non-regulatory cells, CD4 and CD8 cells were FACS-sorted from thawed PBMCs. The CDR3 is 17 amino acids. J gave up 0 bases and V 0 bases, and 2 bases lay outside the gene matches. Germline CDR1 LGHNA, CDR2 YNFKEQ. Profiled with immunoSEQ multiplex PCR; TCRdb holds only in-frame clones, not every one. The table lists 65,000 or so clones, over 75% of them singletons. The TCR comes from a human patient who received a combined kidney and bone marrow transplant. T cells may partly derive from the graft donor. The sample in question was CD4+ T cells from blood (PBMCs), obtained 6 months after the transplant. V and J are TRBV4-2 and TRBJ2-5; 12 bases match TRBD2. This CDR3 reads CASSQDLAGGNQETQYF. Here the CDR3 DNA reads TGTGCCAGCAGCCAAGATCTAGCGGGGGGGAACCAAGAGACCCAGTACTTC.